The next 5 T cell receptor beta chains were all read from a single sample in a study of T cell responses to AZD1222 COVID-19 vaccine. Some clones are missing from TCRdb's copy, which holds only in-frame ones; the method was immunoSEQ multiplex PCR. The sample lists 65,000 to 75,000 clones, 88% occurring once. The specimen comprised peripheral blood, sampled 28 days after the second dose of the MenACWY control vaccine. The source of these receptors is an adult who received the MenACWY meningococcal vaccine as a control.

V and J are TRBV7-7 and TRBJ1-2; the match to TRBD1 covers 7 bases. The V and J ends lost 1 base and 0 bases, in that order; junction bases with no gene match: 2. The CDR3 has 15 amino acids. The germline CDR1 and CDR2 sequences are SSHAT and FNYEAQ (reference sequence). CDR3 amino acids: CASSLEGTANYGYTF. In DNA form, the CDR3 reads TGTGCCAGCAGCTTAGAAGGGACAGCTAACTATGGCTACACCTTC.

The chain combines TRBV19 with TRBJ2-2, with TRBD1 identical over 8 bases. Unmatched junction bases numbered 8, after V lost 4 bases and J lost 4 bases. CDR3 length: 16 amino acids. The V gene's germline CDR1 is LNHDA and CDR2 SQIVND (reference sequence). The CDR3 is CASSSRDRRGTGELFF. In nucleotides, the CDR3 is TGTGCCAGTAGTAGCCGGGACAGGCGGGGCACCGGGGAGCTGTTTTTT. Full variable domain (missing parts from reference TRBV19 and TRBJ2-2): DGGITQSPKYLFRKEGQNVTLSCEQNLNHDAMYWYRQDPGQGLRLIYYSQIVNDFQKGDIAEGYSVSREKKESFPLTVTSAQKNPTAFYLCASSSRDRRGTGELFFGEGSRLTVL.

The CDR3 nucleotides are TGTGCCAGCAGCCGCCCGCAGTCCCCTCCGGGCAGGCCAAGGACCCAGTACTTC. Translating it yields CASSRPQSPPGRPRTQYF. The chain has TRBV11-2 and TRBJ2-5; D gene ambiguous. This CDR3 is 18 amino acids long. Germline CDR1 is SGHAT and CDR2 is FQNNGV. The V end lost 5 bases, the J end lost 7 bases, and 29 bases lay between the germline ends.

The chain carries TRBV6-1 and TRBJ2-5, with 8 positions matching TRBD1. In germline, CDR1 is MNHNS, CDR2 SASEGT. V lost 2 bases, J lost 4 bases, and 9 bases stayed unmatched. This CDR3 has 16 residues. CDR3 loop: CASSERQGLERETQYF. Written as DNA, the CDR3 is TGTGCCAGCAGTGAACGACAGGGGTTGGAAAGAGAGACCCAGTACTTC.

The V and J genes are TRBV21-1 and TRBJ2-7. TRBV21-1 is a listed pseudogene. The length of the CDR3 is 16 residues. The CDR3 DNA reads TGTGCCAGCATACAAGGCCCCCGGGCTCGATTTTACGAGCAGTACTTC. This sequence encodes CASIQGPRARFYEQYF.